Sequencing of this T cell receptor (beta chain) was carried out in a study of Tregs in tolerant kidney transplant recipients. Recipients received nonmyeloablative bone marrow transplants from related graft donors, with transient mixed chimerism. CD4+CD25+CD127- Tregs, CD4+CD25- non-Tregs, CD4 and CD8 cells were sorted. In the case of this clone: The antigen is not known.

Findings and limits, study-wide: Activated donor B cell expansion appeared to reveal the most relevant donor-specific TCRbeta repertoire.

Here immunoSEQ multiplex PCR was the method, and the copy in TCRdb shows in-frame clones only, minus some. The sample contains 81,000 or so clones, more than 85% of which appear only once. The starting material was CD4+ T cells from blood (PBMCs), obtained 24 months after the transplant. This clonotype was sampled from a human patient who received a combined kidney and bone marrow transplant. The graft donor may have contributed some T cells.

CDR3 amino acids: CSVVPGVHGYTF. CDR3 nucleotide sequence: TGCAGCGTTGTTCCGGGGGTTCATGGCTACACCTTC. The genes are TRBV29-1 and TRBJ1-2; perhaps TRBD1 as D (5 bases). The V and J ends lost 4 bases and 6 bases respectively, with 12 bases between them. CDR3 size: 12 residues. Germline values: CDR1 SQVTM, CDR2 ANQGSEA.